Following are 18 T cell receptor beta chains from one sample sequenced in a study of vaccination and CD4 T cells after COVID-19. Their specific antigens are unknown. Sequenced with the Oncomine TCR Beta short-read assay was DNA taken from cultured CD4+ T cells. TCRdb ran MiXCR on the PCR reads and lists one entry per CDR3 protein. Among approximately 15,000 distinct CDR3 sequences, roughly 52% were seen once, and the ten largest hold 9% to 15%. Treatment meaning: approximately nine-day PBMC culture with coronavirus spike peptide pools or control peptides (ViraFEST assay). The sequencing sample was made of CD4+ T cells from blood, cultured in vitro. These receptors all come from a human donor who had recovered from COVID-19.

The V call is TRBV6-2 or TRBV6-3, the J call TRBJ2-7, with 11 bases that match TRBD2. The CDR3 length is 18 residues. CDR1 is MNHEY, CDR2 SVGEGT, per germline. V lost 5 bases and J lost 6; bases outside the gene matches: 18. The CDR3 sequence is CASSDSGRARLVVGEQYF. CDR3 coding DNA: TGTGCCAGCAGTGATAGCGGGAGGGCCCGGCTGGTTGTAGGCGAGCAGTACTTC.

CDR3 protein: CASSQAQGTNEQFF. The CDR3 DNA follows: TGTGCCAGCAGCCAGGCACAGGGTACAAATGAGCAGTTCTTC. This rearrangement joins TRBV11-3 to TRBJ2-1; the D gene is possibly TRBD1 (6 bases). Trimming left V 5 bases short and J 7 bases short, with 15 bases between. The CDR3 is 14 residues long. Germline V CDR1 and CDR2: SGHNT, YENEEA.

This clonotype was counted a few times. The rearrangement joins TRBV19 to TRBJ1-2; D possibly corresponds to TRBD1 (6 bases). This CDR3 contains 16 residues. V gave up 3 bases and J gave up 10 bases, with 24 bases separating them. CDR1 LNHDA and CDR2 SQIVND come from the germline V gene (reference sequence). The CDR3 sequence: CASSIEVGGALEAYTF. The CDR3, as DNA: TGTGCCAGTAGTATTGAAGTTGGGGGCGCCCTGGAGGCCTACACCTTC.

The CDR3 DNA is TGTGCCAGCACTATGTTTGGGGACAGGGGGTCAAATGAGCAGTTCTTC. Translation: CASTMFGDRGSNEQFF. This chain joins TRBV27 and TRBJ2-1, with 11 bases lining up with TRBD1. The CDR3 totals 16 residues. V lost 7 bases and J lost 7; bases outside the gene matches: 12. Germline V gene sequence: CDR1 MNHEY, CDR2 SMNVEV (reference sequence).

This clonotype was seen a handful of times. V usage is TRBV6-1 and J usage is TRBJ2-2; 7 bases align to TRBD1. CDR3 size: 15 residues. Looked up from germline, CDR1 is MNHNS and CDR2 is SASEGT. V was pared by 5 bases and J by 1 base, with 4 bases of the junction left unmatched. The CDR3 protein is CASSPGQVNTGELFF. In nucleotides, the CDR3 is TGTGCCAGCAGTCCTGGACAGGTGAACACCGGGGAGCTGTTTTTT.

The rearrangement joins TRBV2 to TRBJ2-5; TRBD2 matches 11 bases. V trimming: 7 bases; J trimming: 4 bases; junction bases outside the gene matches: 20. Per germline, CDR1 SNHLY and CDR2 FYNNEI. This CDR3 contains 19 residues. CDR3 sequence reads: CASKGQGKASGGLGETQYF. CDR3 coding DNA: TGTGCCAGCAAAGGCCAGGGGAAGGCTAGCGGGGGGCTGGGAGAGACCCAGTACTTC.

This clonotype turned up a few times. This sequence joins TRBV10-3 and TRBJ2-5; the D is unclear. CDR3 length equals 15 residues. From germline, CDR1 is ENHRY and CDR2 SYGVKD. The V end was cut by 2 bases, the J end by 2 bases, with 12 bases between. CDR3 region: CAISETAGLQETQYF. Here the CDR3 DNA reads TGTGCCATCAGTGAGACCGCCGGATTACAAGAGACCCAGTACTTC.

The chain has TRBV7-9 and TRBJ2-7; 8 bases agree with TRBD1. The germline CDR1 and CDR2 sequences are SEHNR and FQNEAQ (reference sequence). The CDR3 is 14 residues long. V gave up 3 bases and J gave up 2 bases; unmatched junction bases: 3. CDR3 nucleotide sequence: TGTGCCAGCAGCTTTCCGGGACAGGCCTACGAGCAGTACTTC. It codes for CASSFPGQAYEQYF.

In this sample, this clonotype turned up a few times. The rearrangement uses TRBV27 and TRBJ2-3; 8 nucleotides line up with TRBD2. This CDR3 is built from 18 residues. J was trimmed by 4 bases and V by 1 base; bases with no gene match: 13. Looked up from germline, CDR1 is MNHEY and CDR2 is SMNVEV (reference sequence). In DNA, the CDR3 is TGTGCCAGCAGTTTATGGACTAGCAGCACCAGCGGCGCAGATACGCAGTATTTT. Protein sequence: CASSLWTSSTSGADTQYF.

This clonotype was recorded a few times. This chain links TRBV11-3 with TRBJ2-3; TRBD2 agrees at 9 bases. The CDR3 contains 18 residues. CDR1 is SGHNT, CDR2 YENEEA, per germline. The trim removed 5 bases at V and 1 base at J, leaving 13 bases unmatched. DNA for the CDR3: TGTGCCAGCAGCCTTGGGAGGGGTAGCGGGGGCCGCACAGATACGCAGTATTTT. This translates into CASSLGRGSGGRTDTQYF.

The V gene is TRBV6-1, the J gene TRBJ1-5; 7 positions agree with TRBD1. The germline V gene has CDR1 MNHNS and CDR2 SASEGT. This CDR3 region has 15 residues. Germline trimming cut 6 bases from V and 2 bases from J; bases unmatched to any gene: 7. Here the CDR3 reads CASSHRGQGNQPQHF. The CDR3 nucleotides read TGTGCCAGCAGCCACAGGGGTCAGGGCAATCAGCCCCAGCATTTT.

This chain links TRBV20-1 with TRBJ2-2, with 12 bases aligning to TRBD2. Germline CDR1 reads DFQATT; CDR2 reads SNEGSKA (reference sequence). V lost 2 bases, J lost 5 bases, and 6 bases stayed unmatched. The CDR3 sequence is 16 residues long. The CDR3, as DNA: TGCAGTGCTAGACAAGCTAGCGGGAGGGATACCGGGGAGCTGTTTTTT. Amino acid sequence: CSARQASGRDTGELFF.

The rearrangement links TRBV28 to TRBJ1-2; tentatively, D is TRBD1 (5 bases). V lost 5 bases, J lost 5 bases, and 18 bases lay in between. CDR3 size: 15 residues. Looked up from germline, CDR1 is MDHEN and CDR2 is SYDVKM. CDR3 protein: CASSDASQGKYGYTF. The CDR3 nucleotides read TGTGCCAGCAGTGATGCGAGTCAGGGAAAATATGGCTACACCTTC.

This clonotype has a handful of counts. The rearrangement joins TRBV20-1 to TRBJ2-7, with TRBD2 identical over 7 bases. Germline-derived CDR1 and CDR2 are DFQATT and SNEGSKA (reference sequence). This CDR3 spans 13 amino acids. CDR3 nucleotide sequence: TGCAGCTCCAAGCCTAGCGGCGAGTACGAGCAGTACTTC. This gives the protein CSSKPSGEYEQYF.

This clonotype was counted a few times. The gene calls are TRBV20-1 and TRBJ1-6, with TRBD1 identical over 10 bases. Germline V CDR1 and CDR2: DFQATT, SNEGSKA (reference sequence). Losses at the gene ends were 4 bases for V and 5 bases for J; bases not matched to a gene: 5. CDR3 size: 15 residues. CDR3 in DNA: TGCAGTGCTATCGGGACAGGGGACAATAATTCACCCCTCCACTTT. It is translated as CSAIGTGDNNSPLHF.

In this sample, this clonotype turned up a few times. J is TRBJ2-7 and V is TRBV6-5; no reliable D call. Looked up from germline, CDR1 is MNHEY and CDR2 is SVGAGI. Trimming left V 1 base short and J 4 bases short, with 14 bases between. The CDR3 extends over 15 amino acids. In DNA form, the CDR3 reads TGTGCCAGCAGTTACTTCGTTGCAGGCGGATACGAGCAGTACTTC. Encoded protein: CASSYFVAGGYEQYF.

This clonotype was observed once. This sequence joins TRBV18 and TRBJ2-3, with D maybe TRBD1 (5 bases). The CDR3 is made up of 16 amino acids. Germline CDR1 KGHSH, CDR2 LQKENI. Deletions cut 4 bases from V and 0 bases from J, with 14 bases between. Written as DNA, the CDR3 is TGTGCCAGCTCACTCAGGTGGCAGGGAAGCACAGATACGCAGTATTTT. Amino acid sequence: CASSLRWQGSTDTQYF. Supplemented by reference TRBV18 and TRBJ2-3, the full variable domain reads NAGVMQNPRHLVRRRGQEARLRCSPMKGHSHVYWYRQLPEEGLKFMVYLQKENIIDESGMPKERFSAEFPKEGPSILRIQQVVRGDSAAYFCASSLRWQGSTDTQYFGPGTRLTVL.

The J gene is TRBJ1-1, the V gene TRBV11-3; D remains ambiguous. The CDR3 covers 14 residues. The germline V gene encodes CDR1 SGHNT and CDR2 YENEEA. Between the trimmed V and J ends, which lost 1 base and 1 base, there was a span of 7 bases. The CDR3 sequence: CASSLGRGNTEAFF. The CDR3 DNA sequence: TGTGCCAGCAGCTTAGGCAGAGGGAACACTGAAGCTTTCTTT.